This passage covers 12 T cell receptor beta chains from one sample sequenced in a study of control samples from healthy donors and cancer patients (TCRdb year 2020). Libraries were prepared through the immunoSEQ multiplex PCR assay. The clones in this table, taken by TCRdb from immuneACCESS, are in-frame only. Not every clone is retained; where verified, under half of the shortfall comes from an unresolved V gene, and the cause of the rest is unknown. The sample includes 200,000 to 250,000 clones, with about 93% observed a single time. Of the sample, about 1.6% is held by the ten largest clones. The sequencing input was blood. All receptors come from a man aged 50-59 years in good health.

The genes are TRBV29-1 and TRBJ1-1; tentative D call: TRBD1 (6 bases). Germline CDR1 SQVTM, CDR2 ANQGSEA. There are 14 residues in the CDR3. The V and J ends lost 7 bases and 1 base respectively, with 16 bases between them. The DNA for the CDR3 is TGCAGCGCTACAGGGATTAGGTCGAACACTGAAGCTTTCTTT. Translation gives CSATGIRSNTEAFF. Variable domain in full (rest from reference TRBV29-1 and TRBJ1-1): SAVISQKPSRDICQRGTSLTIQCQVDSQVTMMFWYRQQPGQSLTLIATANQGSEATYESGFVIDKFPISRPNLTFSTLTVSNMSPEDSSIYLCSATGIRSNTEAFFGQGTRLTVV.

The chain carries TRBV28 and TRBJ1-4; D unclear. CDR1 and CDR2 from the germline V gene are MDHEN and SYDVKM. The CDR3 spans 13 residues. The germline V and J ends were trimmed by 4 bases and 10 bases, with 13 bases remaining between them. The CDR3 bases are TGTGCCAGCAGTTCCCGGGTACGGGGAAAACTGTTTTTT. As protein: CASSSRVRGKLFF.

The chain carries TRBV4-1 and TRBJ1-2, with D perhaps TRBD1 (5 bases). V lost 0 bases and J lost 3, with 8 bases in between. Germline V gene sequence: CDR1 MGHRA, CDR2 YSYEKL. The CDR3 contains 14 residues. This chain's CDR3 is CASSQDRGYYGYTF. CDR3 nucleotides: TGCGCCAGCAGCCAAGATCGGGGGTACTATGGCTACACCTTC.

CDR3 in amino acids: CASSLNRGTYNEQFF. The CDR3 DNA reads TGTGCCAGCAGCTTAAACAGGGGGACCTACAATGAGCAGTTCTTC. The chain links TRBV7-2 to TRBJ2-1, with 8 bases lining up with TRBD1. The V gene's germline CDR1 is SGHTA and CDR2 FQGNSA. The CDR3 contains 15 residues. V lost 2 bases to trimming and J lost 2 bases; unmatched junction nucleotides: 2. The full variable domain, completed using reference TRBV7-2 and TRBJ2-1, is GAGVSQSPSNKVTEKGKDVELRCDPISGHTALYWYRQSLGQGLEFLIYFQGNSAPDKSGLPSDRFSAERTGGSVSTLTIQRTQQEDSAVYLCASSLNRGTYNEQFFGPGTRLTVL.

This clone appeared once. The CDR3, as DNA: TGTGCCAGCAATAAAGAAACTGGGGCCAACGTCCTGACTTTC. As protein: CASNKETGANVLTF. The J gene is TRBJ2-6, the V gene TRBV2; D is undetermined. V shed 7 bases and J shed 2 bases, with 9 bases lying between them. Germline V lookup: CDR1 SNHLY, CDR2 FYNNEI. CDR3 size: 14 residues.

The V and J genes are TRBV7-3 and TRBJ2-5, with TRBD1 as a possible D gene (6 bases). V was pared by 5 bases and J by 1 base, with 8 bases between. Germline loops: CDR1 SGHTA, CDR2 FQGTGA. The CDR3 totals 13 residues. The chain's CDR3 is CASSQGFQETQYF. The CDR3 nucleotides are TGTGCCAGCAGCCAGGGGTTCCAAGAGACCCAGTACTTC.

The CDR3 loop is CASSFLATEAFF. CDR3 nucleotides: TGTGCCAGCAGCTTTTTGGCCACTGAAGCTTTCTTT. The V call is TRBV3-1 (or the pseudogene TRBV3-2), the J call TRBJ1-1; no reliable D call. With 5 bases removed from V and 4 bases from J, the gap between germline ends came to 8 bases. Germline V CDR1 and CDR2: LGHDT, YNNKEL (reference sequence). This CDR3 spans 12 amino acids.

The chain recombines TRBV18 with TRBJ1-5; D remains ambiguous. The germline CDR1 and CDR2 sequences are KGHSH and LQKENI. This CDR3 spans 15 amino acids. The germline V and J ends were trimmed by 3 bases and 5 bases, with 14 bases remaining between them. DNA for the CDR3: TGTGCCAGCTCACCTGCGGACGCGGGCGATCAGCCCCAGCATTTT. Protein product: CASSPADAGDQPQHF.

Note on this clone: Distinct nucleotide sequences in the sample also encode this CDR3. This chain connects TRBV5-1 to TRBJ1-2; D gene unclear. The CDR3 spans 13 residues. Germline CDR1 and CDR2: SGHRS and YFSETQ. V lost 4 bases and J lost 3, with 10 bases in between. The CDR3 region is CASSPSGDYGYTF. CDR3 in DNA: TGCGCCAGCAGCCCTAGCGGGGACTATGGCTACACCTTC.

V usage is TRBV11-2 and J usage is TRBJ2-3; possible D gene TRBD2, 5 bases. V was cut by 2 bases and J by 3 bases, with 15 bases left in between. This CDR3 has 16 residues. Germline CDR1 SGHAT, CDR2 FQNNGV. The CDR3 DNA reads TGTGCCAGCAGCTTATCTGGGAGCATTTGGACAGATACGCAGTATTTT. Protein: CASSLSGSIWTDTQYF.

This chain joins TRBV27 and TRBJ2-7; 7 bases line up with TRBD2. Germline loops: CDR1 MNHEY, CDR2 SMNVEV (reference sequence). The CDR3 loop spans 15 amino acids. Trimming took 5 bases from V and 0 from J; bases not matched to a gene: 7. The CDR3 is CASSTLAVSSYEQYF. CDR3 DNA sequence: TGTGCCAGCAGTACCCTAGCGGTTAGCTCCTACGAGCAGTACTTC.

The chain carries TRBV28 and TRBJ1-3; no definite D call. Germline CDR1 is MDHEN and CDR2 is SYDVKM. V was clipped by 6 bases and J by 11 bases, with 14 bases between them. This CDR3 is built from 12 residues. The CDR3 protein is CASSERRRSIYF. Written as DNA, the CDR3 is TGTGCCAGCAGCGAACGACGTAGATCCATATATTTT. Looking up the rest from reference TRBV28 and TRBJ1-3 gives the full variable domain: DVKVTQSSRYLVKRTGEKVFLECVQDMDHENMFWYRQDPGLGLRLIYFSYDVKMKEKGDIPEGYSVSREKKERFSLILESASTNQTSMYLCASSERRRSIYFGEGSWLTVV.